Following are 7 T cell receptor beta chains from one sample sequenced in a study of long-term antiretroviral therapy in people with HIV. An immunoSEQ assay, version v3.0, was performed at survey level. The table came from immunoSEQ multiplex PCR; TCRdb's copy has only in-frame clones and leaves some out. The top ten hold roughly a tenth of the sample, which has some 22,000 clones, roughly 85% seen once. Source: unsorted PBMCs, taken 4.1 years after starting antiretroviral therapy. These receptors originate from a woman aged 40 to 49 with HIV.

The chain couples TRBV6-6 to TRBJ2-1; TRBD2 matches at 8 bases. Germline V gene lookup returns CDR1 MNHNY and CDR2 SVGAGI (reference sequence). The CDR3 length is 13 residues. Germline trimming cut 9 bases from V and 6 bases from J; bases unmatched to any gene: 7. This CDR3 reads CASELAETNEQFF. DNA for the CDR3: TGTGCCAGTGAACTAGCGGAAACCAATGAGCAGTTCTTC.

J is TRBJ1-1 and V is TRBV7-2; D uncertain. The CDR3 has 12 residues. Per the germline V gene, CDR1 is SGHTA and CDR2 is FQGNSA. V gave up 5 bases and J gave up 11 bases, with 15 bases separating them. This chain's CDR3 is CASSPTGKWAFF. CDR3 bases: TGTGCCAGCAGCCCCACCGGGAAGTGGGCTTTCTTT.

The chain uses TRBV6-6 and TRBJ2-1; TRBD2 agrees at 7 bases. From germline, CDR1 is MNHNY and CDR2 SVGAGI (reference sequence). The V segment lost 2 bases and the J segment 7 bases; nucleotides outside the gene matches: 8. This CDR3 comprises 15 residues. The CDR3, as DNA: TGTGCCAGCAGTTACGTGGGAGGGCCGGAGAATGAGCAGTTCTTC. This sequence encodes CASSYVGGPENEQFF.

This clone was counted between two and nine times. The CDR3, as DNA: TGTGCCAGCAGCTTGGTTTGGGGCGCCGGGGAGCTGTTTTTT. Translated: CASSLVWGAGELFF. The V and J genes are TRBV5-6 and TRBJ2-2; a weak D match, TRBD1 (5 bases). The germline gives CDR1 SGHDT, CDR2 YYEEEE. This CDR3 has 14 residues. V was clipped by 0 bases and J by 6 bases, with 9 bases between them. The complete variable domain, with remaining parts taken from reference TRBV5-6 and TRBJ2-2, reads DAGVTQSPTHLIKTRGQQVTLRCSPKSGHDTVSWYQQALGQGPQFIFQYYEEEERQRGNFPDRFSGHQFPNYSSELNVNALLLGDSALYLCASSLVWGAGELFFGEGSRLTVL.

The V call is TRBV4-2, the J call TRBJ2-1, with 9 bases aligning to TRBD2. Trimming at V came to 0 bases and at J to 6 bases, leaving 3 bases not matched to a gene. From germline, CDR1 is LGHNA and CDR2 YNFKEQ. The CDR3 consists of 15 residues. The CDR3 bases are TGTGCCAGCAGCCAAGAGCAAGCGGGAGGCAATGAGCAGTTCTTC. It specifies CASSQEQAGGNEQFF.

The V gene is TRBV6-6, the J gene TRBJ1-1, with 9 positions matching TRBD1. Germline V CDR1 and CDR2: MNHNY, SVGAGI (reference sequence). The CDR3 contains 15 residues. Losses at the gene ends were 6 bases for V and 1 base for J; bases not matched to a gene: 6. The CDR3 DNA follows: TGTGCCAGCAGAACGGGACAGGGCAAGAACACTGAAGCTTTCTTT. It specifies CASRTGQGKNTEAFF.

The chain links TRBV6-1 to TRBJ1-1, with D unclear. Per germline, CDR1 MNHNS and CDR2 SASEGT. CDR3 length: 15 residues. Trimming removed 1 base at V and 0 bases at J, with 9 bases between. CDR3 residues: CASSEGDTMNTEAFF. The DNA for the CDR3 is TGTGCCAGCAGTGAAGGAGACACCATGAACACTGAAGCTTTCTTT.